Listed below are T cell receptor beta chains from one sample, sequenced in a study of blood T cell repertoires in COVID-19. Libraries were prepared by immunoSEQ multiplex PCR; TCRdb keeps only in-frame clonotypes and omits some of them. This repertoire shows about 66,000 clones, approximately 82% found once; its top ten account for 6.6%. Sequenced material: peripheral blood. These receptors were collected from a man in his sixties with acute or convalescent COVID-19. CDR3s include the opening cysteine and the closing phenylalanine or tryptophan. A D gene is named only where the DNA matches it firmly. Some rows have no size entry. The others give once, few or many, or a class for an expanded clone.

d_call	v_call	clone_size	j_call	cdr3_aa	cdr3_nt
TRBD1	TRBV18	NA	TRBJ2-2	CASSLGQANTGELFF	TGTGCCAGCTCATTAGGACAGGCGAACACCGGGGAGCTGTTTTTT
NA	TRBV24-1	NA	TRBJ1-2	CATSDSPGPGMRHGYTF	TGTGCCACCAGTGATTCCCCCGGTCCTGGAATGCGGCATGGCTACACCTTC
NA	TRBV4-2	once	TRBJ2-2	CASSQSTDTGELFF	TGTGCCAGCAGCCAATCGACAGACACCGGGGAGCTGTTTTTT
NA	TRBV2	NA	TRBJ1-6	CASRDRYNSPLHF	TGTGCCAGCAGGGACAGATATAATTCACCCCTCCACTTT
NA	TRBV4-1	few	TRBJ1-4	CASSRVAGGSEKLFF	TGCGCCAGCAGCCGGGTGGCCGGCGGTAGTGAAAAACTGTTTTTT
NA	TRBV18	NA	TRBJ1-2	CASSPREDYGYTF	TGTGCCAGCTCACCAAGGGAGGACTATGGCTACACCTTC
TRBD1	TRBV3-1/TRBV3-2	few	TRBJ1-1	CASSQVRDRASKAFF	TGTGCCAGCAGCCAAGTGAGGGACAGGGCTTCTAAAGCTTTCTTT
NA	TRBV27	NA	TRBJ1-5	CASSSRGRDNQPQHF	TGTGCCAGCAGTTCCCGGGGGAGGGACAATCAGCCCCAGCATTTT
NA	TRBV27	NA	TRBJ2-7	CASSLGGYRSEQYF	TGTGCCAGCAGTTTAGGGGGCTATCGGAGCGAGCAGTACTTC
NA	TRBV19	NA	TRBJ1-1	CASSTQRGTEAFF	TGTGCCAGTAGTACTCAGAGAGGCACTGAAGCTTTCTTT
NA	TRBV7-2	NA	TRBJ1-3	CATTDAGNTIYF	TGTGCCACCACAGACGCTGGAAACACCATATATTTT
NA	TRBV5-4	NA	TRBJ2-5	CASSVAPGTQETQYF	TGTGCCAGCAGCGTGGCCCCGGGGACACAAGAGACCCAGTACTTC
TRBD1	TRBV30	NA	TRBJ1-1	CARSPGTGPNTEAFF	TGTGCCCGCAGTCCCGGGACAGGGCCGAACACTGAAGCTTTCTTT
NA	TRBV7-8	NA	TRBJ1-2	CASSPRVNYGYTF	TGTGCCAGCAGCCCCAGGGTTAACTATGGCTACACCTTC
TRBD1	TRBV5-1	NA	TRBJ1-2	CASSWPGTDYGYTF	TGCGCCAGCAGCTGGCCTGGGACAGACTATGGCTACACCTTC
NA	TRBV12-3/TRBV12-4	NA	TRBJ2-7	CASSPLSGYEQYF	TGTGCCAGCAGTCCCTTATCCGGCTACGAGCAGTACTTC
NA	TRBV6-6	NA	TRBJ2-1	CASELAGGNEQFF	TGTGCCAGCGAACTGGCAGGGGGGAATGAGCAGTTCTTC
NA	TRBV5-8	few	TRBJ2-3	CASSFGGTQYF	TGTGCCAGCAGCTTCGGGGGTACGCAGTATTTT
NA	TRBV12-3/TRBV12-4	NA	TRBJ1-3	CASSLSLGNTIYF	TGTGCCAGCAGTTTATCTCTAGGAAACACCATATATTTT
NA	TRBV14	many	TRBJ1-1	CASSQDHYGGFF	TGTGCCAGCAGCCAAGATCACTACGGAGGTTTCTTT
NA	TRBV7-2	once	TRBJ1-5	CASSWGPGNQPQHF	TGTGCCAGCAGCTGGGGTCCAGGGAATCAGCCCCAGCATTTT
NA	TRBV5-1	NA	TRBJ1-4	CASSPFGQSTNEKLFF	TGCGCCAGCAGCCCATTCGGACAGTCAACTAATGAAAAACTGTTTTTT
TRBD2	TRBV7-9	NA	TRBJ2-5	CASSPQTSGGARTQYF	TGTGCCAGCAGCCCCCAGACTAGCGGGGGGGCTAGGACCCAGTACTTC
TRBD2	TRBV4-1	NA	TRBJ2-1	CASSQAGGGEYNEQFF	TGCGCCAGCAGCCAAGCTGGCGGGGGGGAATACAATGAGCAGTTCTTC
NA	TRBV11-3	NA	TRBJ2-1	CASSLQTALGEQFF	TGTGCCAGCAGCTTACAAACAGCCTTGGGCGAGCAGTTCTTC
TRBD1	TRBV6-6	NA	TRBJ1-3	CASSPRVRSGGSGNTIYF	TGTGCCAGCAGTCCACGAGTGAGGTCAGGGGGCTCTGGAAACACCATATATTTT
NA	TRBV7-9	NA	TRBJ2-5	CASTRTEETQYF	TGTGCCAGCACCCGGACAGAAGAGACCCAGTACTTC
TRBD1	TRBV4-1	NA	TRBJ1-1	CASSQEGTGGDEAFF	TGCGCCAGCAGCCAAGAGGGGACAGGGGGGGATGAAGCTTTCTTT
NA	TRBV30	NA	TRBJ1-1	CAWSKAGNTEAFF	TGTGCCTGGAGTAAAGCAGGGAACACTGAAGCTTTCTTT
NA	TRBV6-6	NA	TRBJ1-5	CASSPPQIRTRHF	TGTGCCAGCAGTCCCCCCCAGATAAGGACAAGGCATTTT
TRBD1	TRBV7-2	few	TRBJ2-7	CASSLIWDRGHEQYF	TGTGCCAGCAGCTTAATATGGGACAGGGGTCACGAGCAGTACTTC
NA	TRBV6-6	NA	TRBJ2-3	CASSYDAGGTDTQYF	TGTGCCAGCAGTTACGATGCAGGGGGCACAGATACGCAGTATTTT
NA	TRBV30	NA	TRBJ1-3	CASSPRQVSGNTIYF	TGTGCCTCGTCCCCGCGACAGGTCTCTGGAAACACCATATATTTT
NA	TRBV30	few	TRBJ1-2	CATFRPALDRHGYTF	TGTGCCACCTTTCGCCCGGCCCTCGACAGACATGGCTACACCTTC
TRBD1	TRBV7-9	NA	TRBJ1-2	CASSVDRGHYGYTF	TGTGCCAGCAGCGTCGACAGGGGTCACTATGGCTACACCTTC